These 27 T cell receptor beta chains share one sample of origin, sequenced in a study of T cells in Graves' hyperthyroidism and ophthalmopathy (dated 2019 in TCRdb). Library prep was done by multiplex PCR. Sequencing was performed on an Illumina HiSeq 2000. Amplification of TCR beta CDR3 regions was carried out from RNA transcripts. For the first round of RT-PCR on the TCR CDR3, the HTBI primer set was used together with the Qiagen OneStep RT-PCR kit. Using fastp trimming at Q25 and MiXCR clonotype assembly, TCRdb reanalyzed the public sequencing data and kept in-frame beta chains. Entries that share a CDR3 protein sequence are merged under the most common genes and DNA. A total of hundreds of thousands of distinct CDR3 sequences appear in this sample, approximately 15% of them only once. Roughly 3% of the sample is taken by the ten largest. The sample taken for sequencing was blood. These receptors came from a woman in her 40s with Graves' ophthalmopathy.

The genes are TRBV20-1 and TRBJ2-3, with 7 bases matching TRBD2. This CDR3 region has 15 residues. The germline gives CDR1 DFQATT, CDR2 SNEGSKA (reference sequence). Trimming removed 0 bases from V and 3 bases from J; junction bases left unmatched: 6. CDR3 DNA sequence: TGCAGTGCTAGAGATCCGGGACTACCTACAGATACGCAGTATTTT. Translated, it gives CSARDPGLPTDTQYF.

This clonotype appeared a single time. A junction end diverges from the germline sequence, so it may reflect a read error. The chain links TRBV6-9 to TRBJ2-5; the D gene is possibly TRBD2 (6 bases). The CDR3 extends over 14 amino acids. The germline V gene has CDR1 MNHGY and CDR2 SVAAGI. CDR3 sequence: CASCYTGGEETQYF. In DNA, the CDR3 is TGTGCCAGCTGTTATACCGGCGGGGAAGAGACCCAGTACTTC.

This clonotype appeared a few times. A much larger clone differs by one base, so this may be a read error. The V and J genes are TRBV18 and TRBJ1-1; D perhaps matches TRBD1 (5 bases). Germline CDR1 and CDR2: KGHSH and LQKENI. This CDR3 has 15 residues. The CDR3 nucleotides are TGTGACAGCTCACTGATCGACAGTCCGAACACTGAAGCTTTCTTT. Translating gives CDSSLIDSPNTEAFF.

The chain couples TRBV19 to TRBJ2-3; weak D call: TRBD1 (5 bases). The CDR3 is 13 residues long. V gave up 7 bases and J gave up 4 bases, with 12 bases separating them. Germline values: CDR1 LNHDA, CDR2 SQIVND (reference sequence). The CDR3 sequence: CASKGQGPDTQYF. The DNA for the CDR3 is TGTGCCAGTAAGGGTCAGGGTCCAGATACGCAGTATTTT.

This clonotype was detected ten times or more. A junction end diverges from the germline sequence, so it may reflect a read error. CDR3 residues: CASSSRTGGNYGCTF. The CDR3 bases are TGTGCCAGCAGTTCACGGACAGGGGGCAACTATGGCTGCACCTTC. The genes are TRBV27 and TRBJ1-2, with TRBD1 identical over 11 bases. CDR1 MNHEY and CDR2 SMNVEV come from the germline V gene (reference sequence). This CDR3 has 15 amino acids.

In its sample, this clonotype was seen many times. The rearrangement joins TRBV6-1 to TRBJ2-7; D might be TRBD1 (6 bases). This CDR3 is 13 amino acids long. Germline CDR1 MNHNS, CDR2 SASEGT. V was cut by 6 bases and J by 2 bases, with 11 bases left in between. The CDR3 region has the DNA TGTGCCAGCAGGACAGGCTGGGCCTACGAGCAGTACTTC. Translated: CASRTGWAYEQYF.

This clonotype was observed many times. The chain employs TRBV12-3 or TRBV12-4 and TRBJ2-5; D not certain. The CDR3 contains 12 residues. The V and J ends lost 3 bases and 6 bases respectively, with 8 bases between them. CDR3 sequence (DNA): TGTGCCAGCAGTTTTGGCACCCAGACCCAGTACTTC. Protein: CASSFGTQTQYF.

In its sample, this clonotype was seen many times. The rearrangement joins TRBV2 to TRBJ2-7; D not certain. Trimming removed 6 bases from V and 2 bases from J, with 8 bases in between. Germline V gene data show CDR1 as SNHLY and CDR2 as FYNNEI. The CDR3 length is 12 residues. CDR3 sequence reads: CASRSPAYEQYF. In DNA, the CDR3 is TGTGCCAGCAGGTCACCTGCCTACGAGCAGTACTTC. Full variable domain (missing parts from reference TRBV2 and TRBJ2-7): EPEVTQTPSHQVTQMGQEVILRCVPISNHLYFYWYRQILGQKVEFLVSFYNNEISEKSEIFDDQFSVERPDGSNFTLKIRSTKLEDSAMYFCASRSPAYEQYFGPGTRLTVT.

The chain recombines TRBV3-1 with TRBJ1-4, with no clear D. The CDR3 spans 13 residues. Per the germline V gene, CDR1 is LGHDT and CDR2 is YNNKEL (reference sequence). The V end was cut by 1 base, the J end by 4 bases, with 4 bases between. The CDR3 protein is CASSQGRNEKLFF. The CDR3 DNA sequence: TGTGCCAGCAGCCAAGGTCGTAATGAAAAACTGTTTTTT.

In this sample, this clonotype turned up a few times. The chain carries TRBV12-3 or TRBV12-4 and TRBJ2-2; D gene ambiguous. V dropped 3 bases and J dropped 6 bases, with 8 bases sitting between them. This CDR3 is 13 amino acids long. This CDR3 reads CASSFGDPGELFF. The CDR3 bases are TGTGCCAGCAGTTTTGGGGATCCCGGGGAGCTGTTTTTT.

The chain joins TRBV6-1 to TRBJ1-3; 7 nucleotides line up with TRBD1. Germline V lookup: CDR1 MNHNS, CDR2 SASEGT. The CDR3 sequence is 15 residues long. V lost 4 bases to trimming and J lost 0 bases; unmatched junction nucleotides: 3. The CDR3: CASSAGGFSGNTIYF. The CDR3 nucleotides are TGTGCCAGCAGTGCAGGGGGATTCTCTGGAAACACCATATATTTT.

This clonotype was observed a handful of times. The rearrangement uses TRBV6-1 and TRBJ1-1; no clear D gene. The CDR3 loop spans 13 amino acids. Trimming removed 6 bases from V and 9 bases from J, with 17 bases in between. Germline lookup yields CDR1 MNHNS and CDR2 SASEGT. The CDR3 DNA is TGTGCCAGCAGCCAGAAGGGATCACTGCAAGCTTTCTTT. It is translated as CASSQKGSLQAFF.

This clonotype showed up just a few times. This rearrangement joins TRBV7-8 to TRBJ2-1; 8 nucleotides match TRBD1. The V segment lost 5 bases and the J segment 7 bases; nucleotides outside the gene matches: 7. The germline V gene encodes CDR1 SGHVS and CDR2 FQNEAQ. The CDR3 runs 14 residues. CDR3 sequence (DNA): TGTGCCAGCAGCAGAATGACAGGGGCAAATGAGCAGTTCTTC. Translation gives CASSRMTGANEQFF.

This chain joins TRBV5-1 and TRBJ2-3; 10 bases fit TRBD1. This CDR3 is built from 15 residues. V shed 7 bases, J shed 6 bases, and the junction held 11 bases outside the gene matches. The V gene's germline CDR1 is SGHRS and CDR2 YFSETQ. The CDR3 region is CASDKGDRGLDTQYF. The CDR3 coding sequence is TGCGCCAGCGACAAGGGGGACAGGGGATTGGATACGCAGTATTTT.

This chain uses TRBV30 with TRBJ1-5, with unresolved D. The CDR3 extends over 14 amino acids. Germline V gene lookup returns CDR1 GTSNPN and CDR2 SVGIG (reference sequence). Trimming took 3 bases from V and 0 from J, leaving 9 bases between them. The CDR3: CAWRSGNSNQPQHF. The CDR3 coding sequence is TGTGCCTGGAGAAGTGGTAATAGCAATCAGCCCCAGCATTTT.

CDR3 DNA: TGTGCCAGCAGCCCCGGGACAAAGAACACCGGGGAGCTGTTTTTT. The encoded protein is CASSPGTKNTGELFF. The gene calls are TRBV7-3 and TRBJ2-2, with TRBD1 as a possible D gene (6 bases). The CDR3 is 15 amino acids. V lost 5 bases, J lost 1 base, and 11 bases lay in between. Germline V gene sequence: CDR1 SGHTA, CDR2 FQGTGA.

The count of this clonotype is one. The genes are TRBV7-9 and TRBJ2-1, with TRBD2 matching over 11 bases. This CDR3 comprises 23 residues. V shed 2 bases and J 0 bases; nucleotides not matched to a gene: 21. CDR1 and CDR2 (germline): SEHNR, FQNEAQ (reference sequence). The CDR3 sequence: CASSLLSSGRSGSFLHSYNEQFF. CDR3 in DNA: TGTGCCAGCAGCTTACTGTCTAGCGGGAGGAGTGGTTCGTTCCTACACTCCTACAATGAGCAGTTCTTC.

This clonotype was found a few times. This chain joins TRBV6-1 and TRBJ1-5, with 8 nucleotides matching TRBD1. This CDR3 has 16 residues. Germline V CDR1 and CDR2: MNHNS, SASEGT. Losses at the gene ends were 1 base for V and 2 bases for J; bases not matched to a gene: 4. The CDR3 here is CASSEETGAGNQPQHF. Here the CDR3 DNA reads TGTGCCAGCAGTGAAGAGACAGGGGCGGGCAATCAGCCCCAGCATTTT.

Many counts were recorded for this clonotype. One end of the junction does not line up with germline, which may come from a read error. V is TRBV7-7 and J is TRBJ2-5, with 7 bases identical to TRBD1. Per the germline V gene, CDR1 is SSHAT and CDR2 is FNYEAQ (reference sequence). This CDR3 spans 13 amino acids. The CDR3 DNA follows: TGTGCTAGCAGCGTCGGACAGGAAGAGACCCAGTACTTC. Protein sequence: CASSVGQEETQYF.

This chain joins TRBV18 and TRBJ2-1; D unresolved. The CDR3 extends over 18 amino acids. Per the germline V gene, CDR1 is KGHSH and CDR2 is LQKENI. Trimming removed 3 bases at V and 0 bases at J, with 18 bases between. CDR3 loop: CASSPRPGGGSSYNEQFF. DNA of the CDR3: TGTGCCAGCTCACCGCGGCCGGGTGGCGGAAGCTCCTACAATGAGCAGTTCTTC.

This clonotype has only a few counts. The V gene is TRBV27, the J gene TRBJ2-7; 7 nucleotides line up with TRBD2. The V gene's germline CDR1 is MNHEY and CDR2 SMNVEV (reference sequence). The CDR3 contains 13 residues. J lost 5 bases, V lost 6 bases, and 7 bases had no gene match. The CDR3 bases are TGTGCCAGCAGCACATTACGGGAGGACGAGCAGTACTTC. It yields the protein CASSTLREDEQYF.

The chain joins TRBV5-1 to TRBJ1-1; weak D call: TRBD1 (6 bases). The CDR3 extends over 14 amino acids. CDR1 and CDR2 (germline): SGHRS, YFSETQ. V was clipped by 0 bases and J by 4 bases, with 10 bases between them. The DNA of the CDR3 is TGCGCCAGCAGCTTGGGGGGGGCGATCACTGAAGCTTTCTTT. This sequence encodes CASSLGGAITEAFF.

This clonotype turned up a few times. The chain links TRBV28 to TRBJ2-7; D may be TRBD2 (7 bases). CDR3 size: 15 residues. Per germline, CDR1 MDHEN and CDR2 SYDVKM. V lost 10 bases, J lost 0 bases, and 19 bases lay in between. In DNA form, the CDR3 reads TGTGCCACTGACCGAGGGGGGGGTCTCTCCTACGAGCAGTACTTC. Translation gives CATDRGGGLSYEQYF.

This clonotype occurred many times. The genes are TRBV11-2 and TRBJ2-1, with 10 bases matching TRBD2. With V trimmed by 0 bases and J by 4 bases, 3 bases remained unmatched. Germline lookup yields CDR1 SGHAT and CDR2 FQNNGV. This CDR3 has 16 residues. The CDR3, as DNA: TGTGCCAGCAGCTTAGAAGGACTAGCGGCTTACAATGAGCAGTTCTTC. As protein: CASSLEGLAAYNEQFF.

As to this clonotype: Given a much more abundant clone one base away, this may be a read error. The chain combines TRBV7-9 with TRBJ1-1, with D unclear. CDR1 and CDR2 (germline): SEHNR, FQNEAQ (reference sequence). The CDR3 loop spans 13 amino acids. CDR3 loop: CAGSLGGEREAFF. The CDR3 DNA follows: TGTGCCGGCAGCTTAGGCGGAGAGAGGGAAGCTTTCTTT.

The rearrangement joins TRBV6-5 to TRBJ1-4; D call uncertain. Germline V CDR1 and CDR2: MNHEY, SVGAGI. This CDR3 comprises 16 residues. V was shortened by 4 bases and J by 8 bases, with 20 bases between the two germline ends. As DNA, the CDR3 is TGTGCCAGCAGTTCCATATCCAGGTGGGCCTACGAAAAACTGTTTTTT. Translating gives CASSSISRWAYEKLFF.

This clonotype has a count of ten or more. The CDR3 bases are TGTGCCAGCAGCTTAGTCGGGTTAATGAACACTGAAGCTTTCTTT. Protein product: CASSLVGLMNTEAFF. The chain uses TRBV11-2 and TRBJ1-1; D is undetermined. Per the germline V gene, CDR1 is SGHAT and CDR2 is FQNNGV. V shed 1 base and J shed 0 bases, with 9 bases lying between them. The CDR3 is 15 residues long.